These T cell receptor beta chains were read from a single sample in a study of shared clonotypes between healthy human individuals. The method was immunoSEQ multiplex PCR; TCRdb's version includes in-frame clones alone and lacks a portion of them. The sample has nearly 2 million clones, about 95% seen once. Sequencing was carried out using naive CD8+ T cells sorted from blood. All receptors derive from a man aged 18 to 29 in good health. Each CDR3 is given with its conserved first and last residue. A D gene is named only where the DNA matches it firmly. Clone size, where shown, is once, few, many, or a class for clones that have expanded.

d_gene: TRBD1; j_gene: TRBJ2-1; abundance: -; v_gene: TRBV5-3; CDR3aa: CARSRPPGQTYNEQFF; CDR3nt: TGTGCCAGAAGCCGACCTCCGGGACAGACCTACAATGAGCAGTTCTTC
d_gene: -; j_gene: TRBJ2-3; abundance: -; v_gene: TRBV27; CDR3aa: CASSLLLPSHSTDTQYF; CDR3nt: TGTGCCAGCAGTTTATTGTTACCATCACATAGCACAGATACGCAGTATTTT
d_gene: -; j_gene: TRBJ1-3; abundance: -; v_gene: TRBV7-9; CDR3aa: CASSLGSASGNTIYF; CDR3nt: TGTGCCAGCAGCTTAGGGTCAGCCTCTGGAAACACCATATATTTT
d_gene: -; j_gene: TRBJ2-5; abundance: -; v_gene: TRBV11-2; CDR3aa: CASSFGGETQYF; CDR3nt: TGTGCCAGCAGCTTTGGGGGAGAGACCCAGTACTTC
d_gene: TRBD2; j_gene: TRBJ2-7; abundance: -; v_gene: TRBV2; CDR3aa: CASSEVTPASGPFFEQYF; CDR3nt: TGTGCCAGCAGTGAAGTAACCCCTGCTAGCGGGCCCTTCTTCGAGCAGTACTTC
d_gene: -; j_gene: TRBJ1-4; abundance: -; v_gene: TRBV7-2; CDR3aa: CASSLEGGMDEKLFF; CDR3nt: TGTGCCAGCAGCTTAGAAGGGGGGATGGATGAAAAACTGTTTTTT
d_gene: -; j_gene: TRBJ2-5; abundance: -; v_gene: TRBV5-1; CDR3aa: CASSSVFGEDETQYF; CDR3nt: TGCGCCAGCAGCTCCGTTTTCGGGGAGGATGAGACCCAGTACTTC
d_gene: -; j_gene: TRBJ1-2; abundance: -; v_gene: TRBV13; CDR3aa: CASSSQGGDYGYTF; CDR3nt: TGTGCCAGCAGCTCGCAAGGGGGGGACTATGGCTACACCTTC
d_gene: -; j_gene: TRBJ2-7; abundance: once; v_gene: TRBV28; CDR3aa: CASSAAGSDYEQYF; CDR3nt: TGTGCCAGCAGCGCCGCGGGCAGTGACTACGAGCAGTACTTC
d_gene: -; j_gene: TRBJ2-3; abundance: -; v_gene: TRBV29-1; CDR3aa: CSVLTPNTDTQYF; CDR3nt: TGCAGCGTTCTTACACCCAACACAGATACGCAGTATTTT
d_gene: -; j_gene: TRBJ2-5; abundance: -; v_gene: TRBV7-9; CDR3aa: CASTPLGGVDQETQYF; CDR3nt: TGTGCCAGCACCCCTTTGGGGGGCGTCGACCAAGAGACCCAGTACTTC
d_gene: -; j_gene: TRBJ1-3; abundance: -; v_gene: TRBV7-9; CDR3aa: CASSIGTSSGNTIYF; CDR3nt: TGTGCCAGCAGTATTGGGACAAGCTCTGGAAACACCATATATTTT
d_gene: -; j_gene: TRBJ1-1; abundance: -; v_gene: TRBV4-1; CDR3aa: CASSLTGPTTPEAFF; CDR3nt: TGCGCCAGCAGCTTGACCGGACCAACGACCCCTGAAGCTTTCTTT
d_gene: -; j_gene: TRBJ2-6; abundance: -; v_gene: TRBV13; CDR3aa: CASSLEGNSGANVLTF; CDR3nt: TGTGCCAGCAGCTTAGAGGGGAACTCTGGGGCCAACGTCCTGACTTTC
d_gene: TRBD2; j_gene: TRBJ2-3; abundance: -; v_gene: TRBV4-1; CDR3aa: CASSRGRGTDTQYF; CDR3nt: TGCGCCAGCAGCCGCGGGAGGGGCACAGATACGCAGTATTTT
d_gene: -; j_gene: TRBJ2-7; abundance: -; v_gene: TRBV4-3; CDR3aa: CASSPSGVGYEQYF; CDR3nt: TGCGCCAGCAGCCCGTCTGGCGTGGGCTACGAGCAGTACTTC